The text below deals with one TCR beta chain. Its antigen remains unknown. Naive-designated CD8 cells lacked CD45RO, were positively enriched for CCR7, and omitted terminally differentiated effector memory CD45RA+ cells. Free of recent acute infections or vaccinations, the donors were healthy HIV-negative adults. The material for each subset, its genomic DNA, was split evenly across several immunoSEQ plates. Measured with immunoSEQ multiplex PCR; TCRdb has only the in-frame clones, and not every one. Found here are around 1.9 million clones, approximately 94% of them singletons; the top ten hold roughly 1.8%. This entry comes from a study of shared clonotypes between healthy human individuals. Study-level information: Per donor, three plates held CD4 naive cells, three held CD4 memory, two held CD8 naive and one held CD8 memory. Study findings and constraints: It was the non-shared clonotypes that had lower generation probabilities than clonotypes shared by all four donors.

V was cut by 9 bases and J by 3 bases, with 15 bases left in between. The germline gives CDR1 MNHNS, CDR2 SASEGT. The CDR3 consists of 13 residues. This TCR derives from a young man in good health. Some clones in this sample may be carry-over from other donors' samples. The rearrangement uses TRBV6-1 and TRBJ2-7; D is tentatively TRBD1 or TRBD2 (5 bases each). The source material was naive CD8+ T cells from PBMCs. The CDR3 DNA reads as TGTGCCAGTAGGGACGGAACCATCTACGAGCAGTACTTC. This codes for CASRDGTIYEQYF.